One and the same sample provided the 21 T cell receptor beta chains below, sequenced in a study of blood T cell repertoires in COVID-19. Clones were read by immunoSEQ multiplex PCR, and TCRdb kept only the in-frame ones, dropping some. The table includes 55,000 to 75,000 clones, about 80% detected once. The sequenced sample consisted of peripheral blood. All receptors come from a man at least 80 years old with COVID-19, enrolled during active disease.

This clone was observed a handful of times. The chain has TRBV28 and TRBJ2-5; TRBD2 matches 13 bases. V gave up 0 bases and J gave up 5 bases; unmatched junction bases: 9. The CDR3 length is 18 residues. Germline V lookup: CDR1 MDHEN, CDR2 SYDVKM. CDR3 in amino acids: CASSLWGTSGALLETQYF. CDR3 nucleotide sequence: TGTGCCAGCAGTTTATGGGGGACTAGCGGGGCTCTACTGGAGACCCAGTACTTC.

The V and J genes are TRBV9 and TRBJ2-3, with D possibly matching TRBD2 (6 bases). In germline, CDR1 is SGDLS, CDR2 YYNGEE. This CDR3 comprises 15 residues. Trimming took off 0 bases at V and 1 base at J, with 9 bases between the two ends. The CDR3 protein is CASSVGGMGTDTQYF. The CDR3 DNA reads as TGTGCCAGCAGCGTAGGCGGGATGGGCACAGATACGCAGTATTTT.

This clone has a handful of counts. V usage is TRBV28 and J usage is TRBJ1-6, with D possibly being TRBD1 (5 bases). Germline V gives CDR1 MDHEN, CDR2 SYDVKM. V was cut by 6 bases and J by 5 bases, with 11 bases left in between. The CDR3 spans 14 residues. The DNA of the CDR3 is TGTGCCAGCAGCCCAGGGTTGAATAATTCACCCCTCCACTTT. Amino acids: CASSPGLNNSPLHF.

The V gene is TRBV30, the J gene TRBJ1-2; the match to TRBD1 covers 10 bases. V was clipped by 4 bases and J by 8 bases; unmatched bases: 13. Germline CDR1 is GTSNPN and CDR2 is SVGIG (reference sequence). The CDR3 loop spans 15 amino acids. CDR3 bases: TGTGCCTGGACGGTACCGACAGGGGGCGCGGGCGGCTACACCTTC. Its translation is CAWTVPTGGAGGYTF. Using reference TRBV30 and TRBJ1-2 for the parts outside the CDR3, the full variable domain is SQTIHQWPATLVQPVGSPLSLECTVEGTSNPNLYWYRQAAGRGLQLLFYSVGIGQISSEVPQNLSASRPQDRQFILSSKKLLLSDSGFYLCAWTVPTGGAGGYTFGSGTRLTVV.

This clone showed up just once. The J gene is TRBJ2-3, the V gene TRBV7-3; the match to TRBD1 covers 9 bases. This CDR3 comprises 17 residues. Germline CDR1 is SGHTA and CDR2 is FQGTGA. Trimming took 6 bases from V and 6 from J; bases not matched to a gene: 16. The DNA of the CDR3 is TGTGCCAGCAGGACCTTAATGGGGACAGGGTCCCTCGATACGCAGTATTTT. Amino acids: CASRTLMGTGSLDTQYF.

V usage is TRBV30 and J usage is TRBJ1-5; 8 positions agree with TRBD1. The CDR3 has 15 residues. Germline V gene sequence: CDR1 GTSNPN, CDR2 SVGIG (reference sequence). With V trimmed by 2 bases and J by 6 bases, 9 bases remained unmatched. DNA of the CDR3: TGTGCCTGGAGTCAAGGACAGGGAGAGGCTCAGCCCCAGCATTTT. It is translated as CAWSQGQGEAQPQHF.

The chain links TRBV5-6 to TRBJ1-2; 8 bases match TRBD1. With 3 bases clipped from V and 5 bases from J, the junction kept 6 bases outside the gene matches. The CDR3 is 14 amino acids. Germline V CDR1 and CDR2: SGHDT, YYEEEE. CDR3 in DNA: TGTGCCAGCAGCTACCGACAGGGGAATTATGGCTACACCTTC. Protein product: CASSYRQGNYGYTF.

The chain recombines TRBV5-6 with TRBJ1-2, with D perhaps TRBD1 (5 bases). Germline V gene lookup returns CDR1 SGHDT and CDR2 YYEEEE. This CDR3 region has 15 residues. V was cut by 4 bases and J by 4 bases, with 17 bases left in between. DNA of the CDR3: TGTGCCAGCAGCCCGGCCCAGGGAATGGGCTATGGCTACACCTTC. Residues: CASSPAQGMGYGYTF.

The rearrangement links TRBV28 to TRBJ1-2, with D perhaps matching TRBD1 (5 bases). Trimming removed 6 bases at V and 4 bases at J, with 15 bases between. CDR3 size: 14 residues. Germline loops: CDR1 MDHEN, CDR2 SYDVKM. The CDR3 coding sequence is TGTGCCAGCAGCCGGACCGGGGGGTTCTATGGCTACACCTTC. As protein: CASSRTGGFYGYTF.

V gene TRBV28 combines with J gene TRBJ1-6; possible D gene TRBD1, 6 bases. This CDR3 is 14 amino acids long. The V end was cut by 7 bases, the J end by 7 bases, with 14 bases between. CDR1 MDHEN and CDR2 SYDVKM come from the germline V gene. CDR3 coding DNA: TGTGCCAGCAATAATTTAAGGGGGAATTCACCCCTCCACTTT. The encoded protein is CASNNLRGNSPLHF.

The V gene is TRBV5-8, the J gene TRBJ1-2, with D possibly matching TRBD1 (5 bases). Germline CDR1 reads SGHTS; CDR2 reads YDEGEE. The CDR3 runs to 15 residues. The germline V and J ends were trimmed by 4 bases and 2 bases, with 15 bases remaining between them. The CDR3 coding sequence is TGTGCCAGCAGCCGGCCGGGGGACGGGAACTATGGCTACACCTTC. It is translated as CASSRPGDGNYGYTF.

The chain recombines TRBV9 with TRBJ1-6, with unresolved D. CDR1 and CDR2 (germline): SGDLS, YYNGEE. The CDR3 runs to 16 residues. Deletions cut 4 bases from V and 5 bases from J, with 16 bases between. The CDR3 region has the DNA TGTGCCAGCAGCCCTTTCTTGAGGGCAGATAATTCACCCCTCCACTTT. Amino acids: CASSPFLRADNSPLHF.

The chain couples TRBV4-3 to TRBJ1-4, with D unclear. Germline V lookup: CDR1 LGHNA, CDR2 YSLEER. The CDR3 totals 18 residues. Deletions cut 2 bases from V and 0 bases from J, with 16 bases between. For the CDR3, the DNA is TGCGCCAGCAGCCAAAGAAGCCGGGCGGGTGCAACTAATGAAAAACTGTTTTTT. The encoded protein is CASSQRSRAGATNEKLFF.

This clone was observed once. The CDR3: CASSQELQGPPEAFF. In nucleotides, the CDR3 is TGCGCCAGCAGCCAAGAACTTCAGGGTCCCCCTGAAGCTTTCTTT. This chain joins TRBV4-3 and TRBJ1-1; the D gene is possibly TRBD1 (5 bases). CDR1 and CDR2 (germline): LGHNA, YSLEER. V gave up 0 bases and J gave up 6 bases, with 14 bases separating them. The CDR3 is 15 residues long.

Here the CDR3 DNA reads TGCGCCAGCAGCCAAGATGGGGGACAGGGCCGAGGGTTGGACACTGAAGCTTTCTTT. This codes for CASSQDGGQGRGLDTEAFF. This chain links TRBV4-1 with TRBJ1-1; 9 nucleotides line up with TRBD1. The V gene end was trimmed by 0 bases and the J gene end by 3 bases; junction bases not matched to a gene: 14. The CDR3 covers 19 residues. Germline loops: CDR1 MGHRA, CDR2 YSYEKL.

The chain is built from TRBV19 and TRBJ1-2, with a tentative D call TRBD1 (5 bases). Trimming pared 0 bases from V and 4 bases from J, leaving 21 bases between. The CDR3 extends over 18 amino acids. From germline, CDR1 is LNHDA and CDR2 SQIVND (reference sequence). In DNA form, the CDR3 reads TGTGCCAGTAGTATAGATCCGAGCGGCGGGGCTCGATCCTATGGCTACACCTTC. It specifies CASSIDPSGGARSYGYTF.

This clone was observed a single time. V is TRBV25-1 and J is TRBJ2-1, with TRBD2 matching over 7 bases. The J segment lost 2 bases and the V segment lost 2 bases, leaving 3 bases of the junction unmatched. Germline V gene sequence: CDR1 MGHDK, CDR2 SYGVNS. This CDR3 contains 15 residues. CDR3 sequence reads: CASSEIGGAYNEQFF. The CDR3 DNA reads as TGTGCCAGCAGTGAAATTGGGGGGGCCTACAATGAGCAGTTCTTC.

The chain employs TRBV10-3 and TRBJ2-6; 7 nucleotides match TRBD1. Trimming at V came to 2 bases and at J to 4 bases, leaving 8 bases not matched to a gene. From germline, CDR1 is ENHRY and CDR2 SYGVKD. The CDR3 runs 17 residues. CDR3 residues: CAISETQGEAGANVLTF. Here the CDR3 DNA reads TGTGCCATCAGTGAGACCCAGGGGGAAGCCGGGGCCAACGTCCTGACTTTC.

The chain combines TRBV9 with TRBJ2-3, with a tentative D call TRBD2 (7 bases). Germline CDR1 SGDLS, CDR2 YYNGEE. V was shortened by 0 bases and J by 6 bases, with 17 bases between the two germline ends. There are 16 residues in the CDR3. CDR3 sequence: CASSVAPSGGGDTQYF. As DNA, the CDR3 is TGTGCCAGCAGCGTAGCCCCTAGCGGAGGGGGGGATACGCAGTATTTT.

The CDR3 is CASSRGQGGTEAFF. CDR3 in DNA: TGCGCCAGCAGCCGGGGACAGGGGGGCACTGAAGCTTTCTTT. The chain joins TRBV5-1 to TRBJ1-1; 11 nucleotides match TRBD1. V trimming: 4 bases; J trimming: 4 bases; junction bases outside the gene matches: 3. The germline CDR1 and CDR2 sequences are SGHRS and YFSETQ. The CDR3 spans 14 residues.

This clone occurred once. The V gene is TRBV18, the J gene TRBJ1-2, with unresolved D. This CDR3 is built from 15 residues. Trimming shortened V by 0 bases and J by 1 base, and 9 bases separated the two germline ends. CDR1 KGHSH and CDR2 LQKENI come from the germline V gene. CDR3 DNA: TGTGCCAGCTCACCACCGAGCACGTATAACTATGGCTACACCTTC. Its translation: CASSPPSTYNYGYTF.